This T cell receptor beta chain was recorded in a study of T-cell reconstitution after alpha-beta-depleted transplantation in children. CDR1 and CDR2 (germline): DFQATT, SNEGSKA (reference sequence). This CDR3 is 14 amino acids long. J lost 3 bases, V lost 5 bases, and 8 bases had no gene match. TCRbeta library preparation incorporated unique molecular identifiers. MiXCR, run by TCRdb on the PCR reads, gives a single entry per CDR3 protein. This repertoire shows 450,000 to 600,000 distinct CDR3 sequences, roughly 13% found once; its top ten account for about 2.2%. This clonotype was seen many times. The gene calls are TRBV20-1 and TRBJ2-7; 9 positions agree with TRBD1. The specimen was PBMCs, mostly from graft donor cells, collected 360 days after TCRalphabeta/CD19-depleted stem cell transplant. This clonotype was sampled from a male patient younger than 18 who had a stem cell transplant for acute myeloid leukemia, so the T cells may come from the graft donor. CDR3 DNA: TGCAGTGCTCAAACCGGGACAGGGAACTACGAGCAGTACTTC. Protein sequence: CSAQTGTGNYEQYF.